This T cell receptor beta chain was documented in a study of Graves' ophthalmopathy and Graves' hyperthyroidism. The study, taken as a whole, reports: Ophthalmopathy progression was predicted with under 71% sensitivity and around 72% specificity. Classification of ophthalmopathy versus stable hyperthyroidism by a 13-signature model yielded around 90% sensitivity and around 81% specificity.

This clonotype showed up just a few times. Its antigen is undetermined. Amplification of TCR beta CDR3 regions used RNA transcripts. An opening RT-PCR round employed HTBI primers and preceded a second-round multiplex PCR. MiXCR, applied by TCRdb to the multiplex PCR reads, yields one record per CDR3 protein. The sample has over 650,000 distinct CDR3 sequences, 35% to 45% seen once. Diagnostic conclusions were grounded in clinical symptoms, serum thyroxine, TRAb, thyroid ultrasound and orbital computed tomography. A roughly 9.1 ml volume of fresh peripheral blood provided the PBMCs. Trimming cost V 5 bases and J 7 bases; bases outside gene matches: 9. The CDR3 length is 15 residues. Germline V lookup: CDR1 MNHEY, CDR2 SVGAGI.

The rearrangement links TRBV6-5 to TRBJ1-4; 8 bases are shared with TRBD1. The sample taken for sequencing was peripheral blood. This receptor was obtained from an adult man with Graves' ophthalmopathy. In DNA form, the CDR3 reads TGTGCCAGCAGTGACGTCTGGACAGGGTTTGAAAAACTGTTTTTT. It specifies CASSDVWTGFEKLFF.